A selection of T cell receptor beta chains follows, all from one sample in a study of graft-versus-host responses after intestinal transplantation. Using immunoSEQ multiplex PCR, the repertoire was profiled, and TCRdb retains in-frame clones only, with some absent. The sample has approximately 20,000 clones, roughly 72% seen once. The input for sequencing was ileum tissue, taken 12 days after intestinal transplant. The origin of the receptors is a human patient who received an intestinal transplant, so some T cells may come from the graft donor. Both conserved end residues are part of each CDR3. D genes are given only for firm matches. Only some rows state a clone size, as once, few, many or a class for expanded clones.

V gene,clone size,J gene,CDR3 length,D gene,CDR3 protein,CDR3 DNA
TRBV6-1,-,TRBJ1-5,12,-,CASSQVGQPQHF,TGTGCCAGCAGTCAGGTAGGTCAGCCCCAGCATTTT
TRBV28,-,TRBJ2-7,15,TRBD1,CASTDPTGEVYEQYF,TGTGCCAGCACCGACCCGACAGGGGAAGTCTACGAGCAGTACTTC
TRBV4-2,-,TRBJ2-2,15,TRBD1,CASSQEAGGTGELFF,TGTGCCAGCAGCCAAGAAGCAGGGGGCACCGGGGAGCTGTTTTTT
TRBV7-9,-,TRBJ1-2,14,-,CASSPAPPNYGYTF,TGTGCCAGCAGCCCCGCGCCCCCTAACTATGGCTACACCTTC
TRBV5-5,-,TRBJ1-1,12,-,CASSLTIHEAFF,TGTGCCAGCAGCTTGACTATACACGAAGCTTTCTTT
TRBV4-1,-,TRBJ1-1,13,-,CASSQEWWGKAFF,TGCGCCAGCAGCCAAGAATGGTGGGGCAAGGCTTTCTTT
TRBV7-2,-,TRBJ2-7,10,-,CASSQYEQYF,TGTGCCAGCAGCCAGTACGAGCAGTACTTC
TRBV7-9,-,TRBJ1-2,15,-,CASSRSQVANYGHTF,TGTGCCAGCAGCCGATCTCAAGTGGCTAACTATGGCCACACCTTC
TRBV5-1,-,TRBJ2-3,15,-,CASSLFGPNTDTQYF,TGCGCCAGCAGCTTGTTTGGGCCTAACACAGATACGCAGTATTTT
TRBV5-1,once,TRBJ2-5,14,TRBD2,CASSLTSGGETQYF,TGCGCCAGCAGCTTGACTAGCGGGGGAGAGACCCAGTACTTC
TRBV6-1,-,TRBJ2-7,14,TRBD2,CASSSLAGGEEQYF,TGTGCCAGCAGTTCGCTAGCGGGGGGAGAGGAGCAGTACTTC
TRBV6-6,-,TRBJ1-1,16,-,CASSYSRTAMNTEAFF,TGTGCCAGCAGTTACTCTCGGACAGCGATGAACACTGAAGCTTTCTTT
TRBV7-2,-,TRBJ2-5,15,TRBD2,CASSLGAGIGETQYF,TGTGCCAGCAGCTTGGGAGCGGGAATCGGGGAGACCCAGTACTTC
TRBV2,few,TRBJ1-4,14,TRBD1,CASSWDRGFEKLFF,TGTGCCAGCAGTTGGGACAGGGGATTCGAAAAACTGTTTTTT
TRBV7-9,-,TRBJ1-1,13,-,CASSADSLTEAFF,TGTGCCAGCAGCGCAGACAGCCTCACTGAAGCTTTCTTT
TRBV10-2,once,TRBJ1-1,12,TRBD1,CASTQGVMEAFF,TGCGCCAGCACCCAGGGGGTTATGGAAGCTTTCTTT
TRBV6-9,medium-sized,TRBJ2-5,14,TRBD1,CASSSSGQGETQYF,TGTGCCAGCAGTTCCTCGGGACAGGGGGAGACCCAGTACTTC
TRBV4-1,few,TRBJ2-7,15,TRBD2,CASSQGRGETYEQYF,TGCGCCAGCAGCCAAGGCCGGGGGGAGACCTACGAGCAGTACTTC
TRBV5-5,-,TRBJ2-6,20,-,CASSRVVRPQGLGGANVLTF,TGTGCCAGCAGCAGGGTGGTCCGCCCACAGGGATTGGGTGGGGCCAACGTCCTGACTTTC
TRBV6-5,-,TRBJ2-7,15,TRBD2,CASSIGLAAPYEQYF,TGTGCCAGCAGTATCGGACTAGCGGCTCCCTACGAGCAGTACTTC
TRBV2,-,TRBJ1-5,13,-,CASSWAENQPQHF,TGTGCCAGCAGTTGGGCAGAAAATCAGCCCCAGCATTTT
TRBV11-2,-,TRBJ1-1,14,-,CASSLVSPGTEAFF,TGTGCCAGCAGCTTAGTAAGTCCGGGGACTGAAGCTTTCTTT
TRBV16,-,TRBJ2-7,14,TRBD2,CASSHRTSGGAEYF,TGTGCCAGCAGCCACCGGACTAGCGGGGGGGCGGAGTACTTC
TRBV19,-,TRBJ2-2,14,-,CASKEFQGSGELFF,TGTGCCAGTAAAGAATTTCAGGGGTCCGGGGAGCTGTTTTTT
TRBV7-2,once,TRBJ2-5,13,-,CARARTVQETQYF,TGTGCCAGGGCGAGGACAGTTCAAGAGACCCAGTACTTC
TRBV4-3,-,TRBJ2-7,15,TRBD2,CASSRSGTRDYEQYF,TGCGCCAGCAGCCGCAGCGGGACTAGAGACTACGAGCAGTACTTC
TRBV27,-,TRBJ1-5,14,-,CASNPTGMGQPQHF,TGTGCCAGCAATCCAACGGGGATGGGTCAGCCCCAGCATTTT
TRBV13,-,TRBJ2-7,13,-,CASSPPRSYEQYF,TGTGCCAGCAGCCCGCCGCGCTCCTACGAGCAGTACTTC
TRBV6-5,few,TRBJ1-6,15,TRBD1,CASSRTGVLNSPLHF,TGTGCCAGCAGTCGGACAGGGGTTTTAAATTCACCCCTCCACTTT
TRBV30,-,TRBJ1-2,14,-,CAWSAVSGAQGYTF,TGTGCCTGGAGTGCCGTTTCAGGGGCGCAGGGCTACACCTTC
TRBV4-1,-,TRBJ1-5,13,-,CASSQGPDQPQHF,TGCGCCAGCAGCCAAGGTCCCGATCAGCCCCAGCATTTT
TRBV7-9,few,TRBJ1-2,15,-,CASSLVTGPLYGYTF,TGTGCCAGCAGCTTAGTGACAGGACCGCTCTATGGCTACACCTTC
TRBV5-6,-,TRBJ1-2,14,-,CASSLYQANYGYTF,TGTGCCAGCAGCTTGTATCAGGCTAACTATGGCTACACCTTC
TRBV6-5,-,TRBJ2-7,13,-,CASSEGRENEQYF,TGTGCCAGCAGTGAAGGAAGGGAGAACGAGCAGTACTTC
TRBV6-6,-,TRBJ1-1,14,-,CASSYSRGRTEAFF,TGTGCCAGCAGTTACTCAAGGGGTAGGACTGAAGCTTTCTTT